A single sample gave rise to the 14 T cell receptor beta chains below, sequenced in a study of technical replicates of blood from a few donors. Using immunoSEQ multiplex PCR, the repertoire was profiled, and TCRdb retains in-frame clones only, with some absent. The sample yields roughly 74,000 clones, about 91% seen once. The sample was T cells isolated from PBMCs. All receptors come from a human donor in good health.

The chain combines TRBV6-1 with TRBJ1-1; maybe TRBD1 (6 bases). In germline, CDR1 is MNHNS, CDR2 SASEGT. This CDR3 is built from 14 residues. Between the trimmed V and J ends, which lost 0 bases and 11 bases, there was a span of 16 bases. CDR3 sequence reads: CASSEADSSWGAFF. CDR3 coding DNA: TGTGCCAGCAGTGAAGCGGACAGTAGTTGGGGGGCTTTCTTT.

This clone has only a few counts. J is TRBJ1-1 and V is TRBV6-1, with 7 nucleotides matching TRBD1. The J segment lost 3 bases and the V segment lost 9 bases, leaving 7 bases of the junction unmatched. This CDR3 is built from 13 residues. From germline, CDR1 is MNHNS and CDR2 SASEGT. CDR3 sequence (DNA): TGTGCCAGTAGACAGGGAAAGGACACTGAAGCTTTCTTT. It yields the protein CASRQGKDTEAFF.

The rearrangement uses TRBV28 and TRBJ2-3; the match to TRBD1 covers 7 bases. There are 15 residues in the CDR3. The germline V gene has CDR1 MDHEN and CDR2 SYDVKM. Trimming removed 5 bases from V and 2 bases from J; junction bases left unmatched: 7. For the CDR3, the DNA is TGTGCCAGCAGTCTAGGGGACAGTGACACAGATACGCAGTATTTT. Its translation is CASSLGDSDTDTQYF.

The V and J genes are TRBV7-6 and TRBJ2-2, with TRBD1 matching over 7 bases. The CDR3 is made up of 16 amino acids. Per germline, CDR1 SGHVS and CDR2 FNYEAQ. The junction had 11 bases not matched to a gene; V was cut back by 5 bases and J by 5 bases. Written as DNA, the CDR3 is TGTGCCAGCAGCCTCGGGTCAGGGGGAATTACCGGGGAGCTGTTTTTT. Protein: CASSLGSGGITGELFF.

This rearrangement joins TRBV27 to TRBJ1-5; D might be TRBD1 (6 bases). Germline V CDR1 and CDR2: MNHEY, SMNVEV (reference sequence). V was pared by 8 bases and J by 4 bases, with 9 bases between. The CDR3 totals 12 residues. This CDR3 reads CASQTGNQPQHF. The DNA for the CDR3 is TGTGCCAGCCAGACAGGTAATCAGCCCCAGCATTTT.

V usage is TRBV7-2 and J usage is TRBJ2-1, with 11 bases aligning to TRBD2. The germline V gene encodes CDR1 SGHTA and CDR2 FQGNSA. V lost 6 bases and J lost 0; bases outside the gene matches: 4. The CDR3 has 16 residues. This CDR3 is CASRTSGVSSYNEQFF. The CDR3 DNA is TGTGCCAGCAGGACTAGCGGGGTGAGCTCCTACAATGAGCAGTTCTTC.

V usage is TRBV6-1 and J usage is TRBJ2-3; 7 nucleotides match TRBD2. Germline CDR1 is MNHNS and CDR2 is SASEGT. The CDR3 length is 17 residues. The junction had 10 bases not matched to a gene; V was cut back by 2 bases and J by 2 bases. Written as DNA, the CDR3 is TGTGCCAGCAGTGAACTGATTCTAGCGGAGCTCACAGATACGCAGTATTTT. This encodes CASSELILAELTDTQYF.

The rearrangement links TRBV7-3 to TRBJ2-1, with TRBD2 matching over 9 bases. The V gene's germline CDR1 is SGHTA and CDR2 FQGTGA. This CDR3 contains 15 residues. After removal of 1 base from V and 7 bases from J, the junction contained 5 bases not matched to a gene. The CDR3 sequence: CASSLSSGSQNEQFF. The CDR3 DNA reads TGTGCCAGCAGCTTAAGTAGCGGGAGCCAGAATGAGCAGTTCTTC.

V and J are TRBV5-1 and TRBJ2-3; D remains unclear. Germline V CDR1 and CDR2: SGHRS, YFSETQ. The CDR3 loop spans 12 amino acids. With 7 bases removed from V and 4 bases from J, the gap between germline ends came to 10 bases. CDR3 nucleotide sequence: TGCGCCAGCCGCCAAGAGGCAGATACGCAGTATTTT. Translation gives CASRQEADTQYF.

V is TRBV19 and J is TRBJ1-1; TRBD1 might be the D (6 bases). The CDR3 has 17 residues. From germline, CDR1 is LNHDA and CDR2 SQIVND (reference sequence). Between the trimmed V and J ends, which lost 6 bases and 2 bases, there was a span of 22 bases. This CDR3 reads CASSLLEGGGRNTEAFF. DNA for the CDR3: TGTGCCAGTAGCCTTCTAGAGGGGGGGGGACGAAACACTGAAGCTTTCTTT. Based on the CDR3 plus reference TRBV19 and TRBJ1-1, the full variable domain is DGGITQSPKYLFRKEGQNVTLSCEQNLNHDAMYWYRQDPGQGLRLIYYSQIVNDFQKGDIAEGYSVSREKKESFPLTVTSAQKNPTAFYLCASSLLEGGGRNTEAFFGQGTRLTVV.

The chain links TRBV9 to TRBJ1-4, with D possibly being TRBD1 (5 bases). V shed 0 bases and J shed 6 bases, with 15 bases lying between them. Germline V gene lookup returns CDR1 SGDLS and CDR2 YYNGEE. CDR3 length equals 16 residues. CDR3 DNA: TGTGCCAGCAGCGTAGAAATCGGGGGAGCCTATGAAAAACTGTTTTTT. This codes for CASSVEIGGAYEKLFF. Combining the CDR3 with reference TRBV9 and TRBJ1-4 gives the whole variable domain DSGVTQTPKHLITATGQRVTLRCSPRSGDLSVYWYQQSLDQGLQFLIQYYNGEERAKGNILERFSAQQFPDLHSELNLSSLELGDSALYFCASSVEIGGAYEKLFFGSGTQLSVL.

J is TRBJ2-7 and V is TRBV4-2; tentatively, D is TRBD1 (6 bases). This CDR3 has 13 residues. Trimming shortened V by 4 bases and J by 4 bases, and 11 bases separated the two germline ends. In germline, CDR1 is LGHNA, CDR2 YNFKEQ. CDR3 coding DNA: TGTGCCAGCAGCCCAACGGACAGTTACGAGCAGTACTTC. It translates to CASSPTDSYEQYF.

This sequence joins TRBV5-1 and TRBJ2-3; 10 nucleotides agree with TRBD1. V was clipped by 5 bases and J by 6 bases; unmatched bases: 6. Germline CDR1 is SGHRS and CDR2 is YFSETQ. The CDR3 spans 14 residues. CDR3: CASRPGTGEDTQYF. CDR3 nucleotide sequence: TGCGCCAGCAGGCCCGGGACAGGGGAGGATACGCAGTATTTT.

V and J are TRBV5-6 and TRBJ1-1; D gene uncertain. Looked up from germline, CDR1 is SGHDT and CDR2 is YYEEEE. V was trimmed by 0 bases and J by 6 bases, leaving 12 bases between them. The CDR3 sequence is 14 residues long. CDR3: CASSLVGGGPEAFF. The DNA of the CDR3 is TGTGCCAGCAGCTTGGTGGGTGGAGGTCCTGAAGCTTTCTTT.